One T cell receptor beta chain is described in this entry. Its target is unknown. Separation by sorting yielded CD4+ and CD8+ T cells from PBMCs. The data belong to a study of CD8+ T cells in alopecia areata. Background on the study: Treated patients were dosed with oral tofacitinib, taking 5 to 10 mg twice daily. Overall study results and limits: Normal skin's resident alphabeta T cells are also sequenced in scalp samples. Scalp lesions, especially in alopecia totalis/universalis, had higher clonality than normal scalp.

The CDR3 extends over 14 amino acids. V lost 7 bases and J lost 8; bases outside the gene matches: 15. The germline gives CDR1 SQVTM, CDR2 ANQGSEA. Isolated RNA was reverse transcribed into cDNA used as the sequencing template. The protocol was immunoSEQ multiplex PCR, while the TCRdb copy is restricted to in-frame clones and leaves out a portion. This table holds 150,000 to 200,000 clones, around 71% found once. Sample: CD8+ T cells sorted from blood, taken at week 0. The source is a human donor with alopecia areata. The V gene is TRBV29-1, the J gene TRBJ1-2; 8 bases map to TRBD1. The DNA for the CDR3 is TGCAGCGCCGGGAGGGACAGGTCTTTTGAGGGCTACACCTTC. This codes for CSAGRDRSFEGYTF. The whole variable domain, filled in from reference TRBV29-1 and TRBJ1-2, reads SAVISQKPSRDICQRGTSLTIQCQVDSQVTMMFWYRQQPGQSLTLIATANQGSEATYESGFVIDKFPISRPNLTFSTLTVSNMSPEDSSIYLCSAGRDRSFEGYTFGSGTRLTVV.